This T cell receptor (beta chain) was found in a study of OX40 agonist ivuxolimab in advanced cancers. General study points: Mean expanded clone counts were higher in CD8+ than CD4+ T cells. Clonal expansion was seen in CD4+ and CD8+ blood T cells by week 6 at 0.1 to 3.0 mg/kg.

The CDR3 loop spans 12 amino acids. On this clone itself: The antigen remains undetermined.

The protocol was immunoSEQ multiplex PCR, while the TCRdb copy is restricted to in-frame clones and leaves out a portion. Among around 63,000 clones, 75% to 90% were seen once, and the ten largest hold approximately 10%. The source of this sequence is an adult with an advanced solid tumor such as melanoma, head and neck, liver or kidney cancer. Material: CD4+ or CD8+ T cells sorted from blood, obtained in a trial of the OX40 agonist ivuxolimab. J is TRBJ2-3 and V is TRBV21-1. TRBV21-1 is deemed a pseudogene. The CDR3 DNA reads TGTGCCAGCAGCGGGATTGAGCGTACGCAGTATTTT. It encodes CASSGIERTQYF.